The T cell receptor beta chain under discussion was sequenced for a study of cytomegalovirus exposure and HLA in healthy donors. The PCR used 60 Vbeta and 13 Jbeta primers. Profiling relied on immunoSEQ multiplex PCR, and the TCRdb table lists in-frame clones only, not all of them. Found here are 77,000 or so clones, roughly 88% of them singletons; the top ten hold 18%. With regard to this clone: The antigen remains undetermined. One end of the junction fails to match germline, which may point to a read error.

Germline values: CDR1 SNHLY, CDR2 FYNNEI. The CDR3 loop spans 15 amino acids. Study-wide results and limits: The authors judged a highly shared variant cluster likely a sequencing artifact. A further, later analysis showed that HLA-associated TCR beta chains (compared with equally common others) were more clonally expanded. Listed as cytomegalovirus-associated were about 160 TCR beta chains. A prior analysis recorded that most TCR beta V segments were productive about 87% or about 30% of the time.

What was sequenced was PBMCs. This rearrangement joins TRBV2 to TRBJ2-7; TRBD2 matches at 13 bases. This receptor was taken from a man aged 65 to 85 in good health and CMV-seropositive. CDR3 region: CASSEGTSGNHEQYF. The CDR3 bases are TGTGCCAGCAGCGAAGGGACTAGCGGGAATCACGAGCAGTACTTC. Complete variable domain (other parts from reference TRBV2 and TRBJ2-7): EPEVTQTPSHQVTQMGQEVILRCVPISNHLYFYWYRQILGQKVEFLVSFYNNEISEKSEIFDDQFSVERPDGSNFTLKIRSTKLEDSAMYFCASSEGTSGNHEQYFGPGTRLTVT.